Listed here are 26 T cell receptor beta chains from one sample, sequenced in a study of memory B cells and T cells in multiple sclerosis. The method was immunoSEQ multiplex PCR; TCRdb's version includes in-frame clones alone and lacks a portion of them. The sample carries around 14,000 clones, roughly three quarters recorded once. Sequencing used memory (CD45RO+) CD4+ T cells from blood. The receptor source for this set is a human donor with multiple sclerosis.

This clone was picked up one time. The chain links TRBV5-1 to TRBJ2-3, with 7 bases aligning to TRBD2. Looked up from germline, CDR1 is SGHRS and CDR2 is YFSETQ. V lost 0 bases, J lost 6 bases, and 4 bases stayed unmatched. The CDR3 totals 14 residues. Here the CDR3 DNA reads TGCGCCAGCAGCTTGGCCGTCGGGGGGGATACGCAGTATTTT. Translation: CASSLAVGGDTQYF.

The J gene is TRBJ2-1, the V gene TRBV6-1, with 9 bases lining up with TRBD2. J lost 5 bases, V lost 4 bases, and 3 bases had no gene match. CDR1 is MNHNS and CDR2 is SASEGT in the germline V gene. The CDR3 covers 14 residues. The CDR3 is CASSGRLADNEQFF. CDR3 bases: TGTGCCAGCAGTGGTCGACTAGCGGACAATGAGCAGTTCTTC.

V and J are TRBV4-2 and TRBJ2-7, with D perhaps matching TRBD1 (6 bases). This CDR3 is 13 amino acids long. CDR1 is LGHNA, CDR2 YNFKEQ, per germline. Trimming took 2 bases from V and 4 from J, leaving 9 bases between them. The CDR3 nucleotides read TGTGCCAGCAGCCAACCAGGGGAATACGAGCAGTACTTC. Encoded protein: CASSQPGEYEQYF.

This chain uses TRBV5-1 with TRBJ1-6, with 8 bases that match TRBD1. With V trimmed by 4 bases and J by 0 bases, 6 bases remained unmatched. The CDR3 spans 17 residues. Germline lookup yields CDR1 SGHRS and CDR2 YFSETQ. The CDR3 DNA reads TGCGCCAGCAGCCCCGGACAGGGTAACTCCTATAATTCACCCCTCCACTTT. Its translation is CASSPGQGNSYNSPLHF.

This sequence joins TRBV4-2 and TRBJ2-7; 10 positions match TRBD1. Trimming removed 4 bases from V and 5 bases from J; junction bases left unmatched: 5. The germline V gene encodes CDR1 LGHNA and CDR2 YNFKEQ. This CDR3 is built from 14 residues. CDR3 residues: CASSLGQGLHEQYF. DNA for the CDR3: TGTGCCAGCAGCCTGGGACAGGGGCTGCACGAGCAGTACTTC.

This clone was counted a few times. The chain employs TRBV6-6 and TRBJ2-7, with 7 bases lining up with TRBD1. There are 14 residues in the CDR3. Germline assignment: CDR1 MNHNY and CDR2 SVGAGI (reference sequence). V shed 2 bases and J 2 bases; nucleotides not matched to a gene: 3. This CDR3 is CASSYAGTAYEQYF. In DNA form, the CDR3 reads TGTGCCAGCAGTTACGCCGGGACAGCCTACGAGCAGTACTTC.

The V gene is TRBV18, the J gene TRBJ2-6, with TRBD2 matching over 7 bases. The CDR3 length is 15 residues. Germline V CDR1 and CDR2: KGHSH, LQKENI. With 5 bases clipped from V and 0 bases from J, the junction kept 1 base outside the gene matches. CDR3 DNA sequence: TGTGCCAGCTCAGGGGGGGGCTCTGGGGCCAACGTCCTGACTTTC. Translating gives CASSGGGSGANVLTF.

Written as DNA, the CDR3 is TGTGCCAGCAGTCGCGCAGGGGGCGAGCAGTACTTC. Translated: CASSRAGGEQYF. J is TRBJ2-7 and V is TRBV7-6, with 7 bases lining up with TRBD1. In germline, CDR1 is SGHVS, CDR2 FNYEAQ. J was trimmed by 6 bases and V by 6 bases; bases with no gene match: 5. The CDR3 sequence is 12 residues long.

This clone turned up a few times. The V call is TRBV6-1, the J call TRBJ1-5; D gene unclear. Looked up from germline, CDR1 is MNHNS and CDR2 is SASEGT. Trimming shortened V by 8 bases and J by 1 base, and 3 bases separated the two germline ends. There are 11 residues in the CDR3. For the CDR3, the DNA is TGTGCCAGCGGCAGCAATCAGCCCCAGCATTTT. Translated: CASGSNQPQHF.

This clone has only a few counts. The V and J genes are TRBV11-3 and TRBJ1-1, with D hard to call. The V end lost 5 bases, the J end lost 5 bases, and 15 bases lay between the germline ends. The germline V gene has CDR1 SGHNT and CDR2 YENEEA. The CDR3 is made up of 14 amino acids. Written as DNA, the CDR3 is TGTGCCAGCAGCCCTGGGGATAGAGGGACTGAAGCTTTCTTT. Its protein is CASSPGDRGTEAFF. The full variable domain, its missing parts supplied by reference TRBV11-3 and TRBJ1-1, is EAGVVQSPRYKIIEKKQPVAFWCNPISGHNTLYWYLQNLGQGPELLIRYENEEAVDDSQLPKDRFSAERLKGVDSTLKIQPAELGDSAVYLCASSPGDRGTEAFFGQGTRLTVV.

This clone is a singleton in its sample. V is TRBV6-1 and J is TRBJ1-6; D unclear. Germline CDR1 reads MNHNS; CDR2 reads SASEGT. V was pared by 4 bases and J by 6 bases, with 22 bases between. CDR3 length equals 18 residues. CDR3 region: CASSVIVPAESSNSPLHF. The CDR3 region has the DNA TGTGCCAGCAGTGTAATTGTTCCCGCGGAGTCAAGTAATTCACCCCTCCACTTT.

The chain carries TRBV5-1 and TRBJ2-2; TRBD2 aligns across 9 bases. V was pared by 6 bases and J by 6 bases, with 12 bases of the junction left unmatched. The CDR3 is 16 amino acids. Germline V CDR1 and CDR2: SGHRS, YFSETQ. In nucleotides, the CDR3 is TGCGCCAGCAAGGTTGGAAGCGGGGGGCAACCCGGGGAGCTGTTTTTT. It encodes CASKVGSGGQPGELFF.

The chain employs TRBV5-1 and TRBJ1-3; 7 bases are shared with TRBD1. The J segment lost 2 bases and the V segment lost 3 bases, leaving 8 bases of the junction unmatched. There are 16 residues in the CDR3. CDR1 is SGHRS and CDR2 is YFSETQ in the germline V gene. The CDR3 nucleotides read TGCGCCAGCAGCTCGGGGGCCACAGGGGCTGGAAACACCATATATTTT. The encoded protein is CASSSGATGAGNTIYF.

This chain links TRBV7-9 with TRBJ2-7; TRBD2 agrees at 8 bases. The CDR3 loop spans 14 amino acids. The V gene's germline CDR1 is SEHNR and CDR2 FQNEAQ (reference sequence). Trimming took 5 bases from V and 4 from J; bases not matched to a gene: 7. Here the CDR3 reads CASSLGTRGYEQYF. The DNA for the CDR3 is TGTGCCAGCAGCCTAGGGACTAGAGGATACGAGCAGTACTTC.

The genes are TRBV2 and TRBJ2-5; D gene unclear. The better agreement between TRBJ2-7 and the DNA end casts doubt on the J call. The CDR3 extends over 14 amino acids. Germline CDR1 SNHLY, CDR2 FYNNEI. CDR3 loop: CASSEALGAYEQYF. CDR3 sequence (DNA): TGTGCCAGCAGTGAAGCGCTTGGGGCCTACGAGCAGTACTTC.

The chain recombines TRBV9 with TRBJ2-1, with 9 bases fitting TRBD2. Trimming took 3 bases from V and 4 from J; bases not matched to a gene: 2. The germline gives CDR1 SGDLS, CDR2 YYNGEE. CDR3 size: 14 residues. This CDR3 is CASSGLAEYNEQFF. The DNA for the CDR3 is TGTGCCAGCAGCGGACTAGCGGAATACAATGAGCAGTTCTTC.

The V gene is TRBV5-1, the J gene TRBJ1-4, with 8 bases identical to TRBD1. In germline, CDR1 is SGHRS, CDR2 YFSETQ. The ends lost 0 bases at V and 7 bases at J; junction bases unmatched: 5. CDR3 length: 15 amino acids. CDR3 sequence: CASSLDRGVGEKLFF. The CDR3 DNA follows: TGCGCCAGCAGCTTGGACAGGGGGGTGGGTGAAAAACTGTTTTTT.

The gene calls are TRBV7-8 and TRBJ2-1; a possible D gene is TRBD2 (5 bases). Trimming shortened V by 1 base and J by 5 bases, and 12 bases separated the two germline ends. CDR3 length equals 15 residues. Germline CDR1 is SGHVS and CDR2 is FQNEAQ. CDR3 sequence reads: CASSLGGNRNNEQFF. Written as DNA, the CDR3 is TGTGCCAGCAGCTTAGGAGGGAATAGAAACAATGAGCAGTTCTTC.

J is TRBJ2-1 and V is TRBV19; 7 bases align to TRBD1. Germline lookup yields CDR1 LNHDA and CDR2 SQIVND (reference sequence). This CDR3 spans 15 amino acids. V shed 7 bases, J shed 5 bases, and the junction held 11 bases outside the gene matches. The CDR3 coding sequence is TGTGCCAGTACCTCCCGGGGACAGCCAAACAATGAGCAGTTCTTC. Translated: CASTSRGQPNNEQFF.

The rearrangement links TRBV27 to TRBJ2-3; no firm D call. The CDR3 is 20 amino acids. The V gene lost 5 bases and the J gene lost 0 bases, with 27 bases spanning the gap. CDR1 and CDR2 from the germline V gene are MNHEY and SMNVEV (reference sequence). The CDR3 bases are TGTGCCAGCAGTGACTCACTACGGCGAACTTTTTCTACTAGCACAGATACGCAGTATTTT. Translated: CASSDSLRRTFSTSTDTQYF.

CDR3 bases: TGTGCCAGCAGCCCCCCGGACAGGGCCCCCTACGAGCAGTACTTC. Its protein is CASSPPDRAPYEQYF. This chain links TRBV7-9 with TRBJ2-7; 8 bases fit TRBD1. J was trimmed by 2 bases and V by 5 bases; bases with no gene match: 8. This CDR3 contains 15 residues. Per the germline V gene, CDR1 is SEHNR and CDR2 is FQNEAQ (reference sequence).

This sequence joins TRBV7-2 and TRBJ2-7; D is perhaps TRBD2 (6 bases). Trimming cost V 5 bases and J 3 bases, with 8 bases left between them. Germline loops: CDR1 SGHTA, CDR2 FQGNSA. CDR3 size: 12 residues. Here the CDR3 DNA reads TGTGCCAGCAGCCCCGGGGGCTACGAGCAGTACTTC. Amino acids: CASSPGGYEQYF.

This clone has a single count. The chain recombines TRBV7-2 with TRBJ2-1; TRBD2 matches 9 bases. V lost 6 bases and J lost 7; bases outside the gene matches: 13. Per germline, CDR1 SGHTA and CDR2 FQGNSA. CDR3 length equals 16 residues. For the CDR3, the DNA is TGTGCCAGCAGTAAAGCGGGCGGGAGGGCCGAGAATGAGCAGTTCTTC. Its translation is CASSKAGGRAENEQFF.

The chain links TRBV25-1 to TRBJ1-1; tentative D call: TRBD1 (5 bases). The CDR3 spans 11 residues. CDR1 MGHDK and CDR2 SYGVNS come from the germline V gene. Trimming pared 5 bases from V and 4 bases from J, leaving 5 bases between. CDR3 nucleotides: TGTGCCAGCAGTAGGGGCACTGAAGCTTTCTTT. Amino acids: CASSRGTEAFF.

This clone appeared a few times. This chain uses TRBV9 with TRBJ2-1; 13 nucleotides match TRBD2. Germline CDR1 and CDR2: SGDLS and YYNGEE. CDR3 length: 18 residues. V lost 0 bases, J lost 4 bases, and 7 bases stayed unmatched. The chain's CDR3 is CASSVGLAGGISYNEQFF. CDR3 bases: TGTGCCAGCAGCGTAGGACTAGCGGGGGGAATTTCTTACAATGAGCAGTTCTTC.

CDR3 residues: CASSLLRARGEQYF. The CDR3 bases are TGCGCCAGCAGCTTGCTGAGGGCCAGGGGCGAGCAGTACTTC. The chain has TRBV5-1 and TRBJ2-7, with D tentatively TRBD1 (6 bases). This CDR3 contains 14 residues. Trimming removed 1 base at V and 6 bases at J, with 14 bases between. Germline V lookup: CDR1 SGHRS, CDR2 YFSETQ.